These 17 T cell receptor beta chains originate from one sample sequenced in a study of OX40 agonist ivuxolimab in advanced cancers. Libraries were prepared by immunoSEQ multiplex PCR; TCRdb keeps only in-frame clonotypes and omits some of them. The repertoire has 70,000 to 95,000 clones, around 82% of them found once; the top ten carry about 4%. The sequenced sample was CD4+ or CD8+ T cells sorted from blood, obtained in a trial of the OX40 agonist ivuxolimab. These receptors came from an adult with an advanced solid tumor such as melanoma, head and neck, liver or kidney cancer.

This clone occurred a few times. This rearrangement joins TRBV5-6 to TRBJ2-1; D not certain. The length of the CDR3 is 12 residues. Germline CDR1 SGHDT, CDR2 YYEEEE. V was shortened by 4 bases and J by 8 bases, with 10 bases between the two germline ends. The CDR3 spells CASSQVGDEQFF. CDR3 nucleotide sequence: TGTGCCAGCAGCCAAGTTGGGGATGAGCAGTTCTTC.

The chain has TRBV29-1 and TRBJ2-1; a possible D gene is TRBD2 (5 bases). CDR1 and CDR2 (germline): SQVTM, ANQGSEA. The CDR3 loop spans 13 amino acids. Trimming left V 4 bases short and J 6 bases short, with 13 bases between. This CDR3 reads CSVGSSGGNEQFF. The DNA of the CDR3 is TGCAGCGTTGGTAGCTCAGGAGGCAATGAGCAGTTCTTC.

The chain uses TRBV10-3 and TRBJ2-3; tentative D call: TRBD2 (5 bases). V lost 5 bases and J 6 bases, leaving 9 bases between the germline ends. This CDR3 comprises 12 residues. Germline CDR1 is ENHRY and CDR2 is SYGVKD. The CDR3 reads CAISPAGDTQYF. The CDR3 DNA is TGTGCCATCAGTCCCGCGGGCGATACGCAGTATTTT.

This clone showed up just a few times. This chain joins TRBV2 and TRBJ2-2; no firm D call. The germline V gene has CDR1 SNHLY and CDR2 FYNNEI. The CDR3 loop spans 15 amino acids. The V end lost 1 base, the J end lost 0 bases, and 6 bases lay between the germline ends. The CDR3: CASSEGIANTGELFF. The CDR3 DNA reads TGTGCCAGCAGTGAAGGGATAGCGAACACCGGGGAGCTGTTTTTT.

V usage is TRBV7-9 and J usage is TRBJ2-2; no definite D call. Trimming stripped 5 bases from V and 4 bases from J, with 11 bases between. This CDR3 is 14 amino acids long. Per the germline V gene, CDR1 is SEHNR and CDR2 is FQNEAQ (reference sequence). This chain's CDR3 is CASSNLFLTGELFF. CDR3 DNA: TGTGCCAGCAGCAACCTCTTTCTCACCGGGGAGCTGTTTTTT.

This chain uses TRBV5-4 with TRBJ2-7, with D perhaps matching TRBD2 (5 bases). From germline, CDR1 is SGHNT and CDR2 YYREEE (reference sequence). The CDR3 consists of 14 residues. The ends were cut back, 0 bases at V and 1 base at J, with 8 bases in the middle. CDR3 DNA sequence: TGTGCCAGCAGCTTGGTCGGGGAATCCTACGAGCAGTACTTC. It yields the protein CASSLVGESYEQYF.

This clone has just a few counts. This chain joins TRBV10-1 and TRBJ2-7; TRBD2 matches at 8 bases. Looked up from germline, CDR1 is WNHNN and CDR2 is SYGVQD (reference sequence). V lost 3 bases to trimming and J lost 5 bases; unmatched junction nucleotides: 6. The CDR3 runs 14 residues. CDR3 coding DNA: TGCGCCAGCAGTGAACCGGGACTAGGACACGAGCAGTACTTC. As protein: CASSEPGLGHEQYF.

The J gene is TRBJ2-2, the V gene TRBV6-5; no clear D gene. The CDR3 sequence is 15 residues long. Germline CDR1 and CDR2: MNHEY and SVGAGI. Trimming left V 2 bases short and J 0 bases short, with 7 bases between. The DNA for the CDR3 is TGTGCCAGCAGTTACGGGGTTGCGAACACCGGGGAGCTGTTTTTT. This sequence encodes CASSYGVANTGELFF.

The rearrangement links TRBV7-9 to TRBJ2-3, with a tentative D call TRBD1 (8 bases). Trimming took off 5 bases at V and 4 bases at J, with 13 bases between the two ends. There are 14 residues in the CDR3. Germline loops: CDR1 SEHNR, CDR2 FQNEAQ (reference sequence). The CDR3 nucleotides are TGTGCCAGCAGCCTACAGGGGGGGGCAGATACGCAGTATTTT. This sequence encodes CASSLQGGADTQYF. The full variable domain, with the rest looked up from reference TRBV7-9 and TRBJ2-3, is DTGVSQNPRHKITKRGQNVTFRCDPISEHNRLYWYRQTLGQGPEFLTYFQNEAQLEKSRLLSDRFSAERPKGSFSTLEIQRTEQGDSAMYLCASSLQGGADTQYFGPGTRLTVL.

Concerning this clone: Other DNA sequences in the sample encode the same CDR3. The chain joins TRBV19 to TRBJ1-5, with 8 bases aligning to TRBD1. CDR3 length: 14 residues. V lost 5 bases and J lost 7; bases outside the gene matches: 7. CDR1 is LNHDA, CDR2 SQIVND, per germline (reference sequence). CDR3 region: CASSSWTGNQPQHF. The DNA for the CDR3 is TGTGCCAGTAGTTCCTGGACAGGGAACCAGCCCCAGCATTTT.

The chain has TRBV7-9 and TRBJ2-1, with 12 bases aligning to TRBD2. The CDR3 covers 14 residues. Germline V gives CDR1 SEHNR, CDR2 FQNEAQ (reference sequence). Trimming cost V 4 bases and J 5 bases; bases outside gene matches: 0. CDR3 sequence reads: CASSSSGRDNEQFF. CDR3 bases: TGTGCCAGCAGCTCTAGCGGGAGGGACAATGAGCAGTTCTTC.

The chain links TRBV5-1 to TRBJ2-7, with D perhaps TRBD2 (6 bases). This CDR3 has 14 amino acids. Trimming shortened V by 2 bases and J by 5 bases, and 14 bases separated the two germline ends. Germline values: CDR1 SGHRS, CDR2 YFSETQ. CDR3 sequence (DNA): TGCGCCAGCAGCTTCAGGTGGGGGAGGAACGAGCAGTACTTC. This codes for CASSFRWGRNEQYF.

The chain links TRBV7-3 to TRBJ2-1, with TRBD2 matching over 10 bases. The CDR3 sequence is 14 residues long. With V trimmed by 5 bases and J by 7 bases, 5 bases remained unmatched. From germline, CDR1 is SGHTA and CDR2 FQGTGA. CDR3 sequence reads: CASSLSGRSNEQFF. In nucleotides, the CDR3 is TGTGCCAGCAGCCTTAGCGGGAGGTCTAATGAGCAGTTCTTC.

V usage is TRBV11-2 and J usage is TRBJ2-7; TRBD2 matches 10 bases. Germline trimming cut 5 bases from V and 4 bases from J; bases unmatched to any gene: 8. Germline loops: CDR1 SGHAT, CDR2 FQNNGV. The CDR3 covers 15 residues. CDR3 region: CASSQYSGRLYEQYF. CDR3 nucleotides: TGTGCCAGCAGCCAATATAGCGGGAGGCTTTACGAGCAGTACTTC. The variable domain in full, with the rest retrieved from reference TRBV11-2 and TRBJ2-7, is EAGVAQSPRYKIIEKRQSVAFWCNPISGHATLYWYQQILGQGPKLLIQFQNNGVVDDSQLPKDRFSAERLKGVDSTLKIQPAKLEDSAVYLCASSQYSGRLYEQYFGPGTRLTVT.

The chain carries TRBV11-3 and TRBJ2-3, with unresolved D. V was clipped by 5 bases and J by 4 bases, with 13 bases between them. CDR1 and CDR2 from the germline V gene are SGHNT and YENEEA. This CDR3 has 14 residues. The CDR3 region has the DNA TGTGCCAGCAGCCCTTTATACGTAGCAGATACGCAGTATTTT. It codes for CASSPLYVADTQYF.

The rearrangement uses TRBV6-6 and TRBJ2-7; 7 bases fit TRBD1. Germline CDR1 is MNHNY and CDR2 is SVGAGI (reference sequence). This CDR3 has 15 residues. Unmatched junction bases numbered 9, after V lost 5 bases and J lost 2 bases. The CDR3 DNA sequence: TGTGCCAGCAGTCTGGACCCCGGGACAGCCTACGAGCAGTACTTC. Encoded protein: CASSLDPGTAYEQYF.

This rearrangement joins TRBV9 to TRBJ2-2; D possibly corresponds to TRBD2 (5 bases). The CDR3 runs 15 residues. The germline V gene has CDR1 SGDLS and CDR2 YYNGEE. The germline V and J ends were trimmed by 3 bases and 4 bases, with 13 bases remaining between them. CDR3 amino acids: CASSATSLVTGELFF. CDR3 bases: TGTGCCAGCAGCGCTACTAGTTTGGTCACCGGGGAGCTGTTTTTT.